The clone carrying this T cell receptor beta chain was seen a few times. Its antigen remains unidentified. Sorted naive CD8 T cells were those defined as CD8+CD4-CCR7+CD45RA+. TCRdb recomputed calls from the PCR reads with MiXCR, one row per CDR3 protein. The sample consists of about 54,000 distinct CDR3 sequences, roughly a quarter of them appearing once. This sample stems from a study of molecular identifiers for immune sequencing clone quantification. Regarding the study as a whole: Clonotypes topping 20 RNA copies carried over 97% of effector molecules but under 1% of naive ones.

After removal of 1 base from V and 8 bases from J, the junction contained 7 bases not matched to a gene. CDR3 length: 16 residues. Germline loops: CDR1 MDHEN, CDR2 SYDVKM. The chain recombines TRBV28 with TRBJ2-1; 11 bases are a match to TRBD2. Sample: naive CD8+ T cells from blood, with Jurkat cell RNA spiked in. The subset: FACS-sorted CD8+CD4-CCR7+CD45RA+ naive T cells. This TCR derives from a human donor in good health. Some libraries in this study had Jurkat cell RNA spiked in. This CDR3 reads CASSLSLAGVAHEQFF. As DNA, the CDR3 is TGTGCCAGCAGTTTATCACTAGCGGGAGTTGCGCATGAGCAGTTCTTC.